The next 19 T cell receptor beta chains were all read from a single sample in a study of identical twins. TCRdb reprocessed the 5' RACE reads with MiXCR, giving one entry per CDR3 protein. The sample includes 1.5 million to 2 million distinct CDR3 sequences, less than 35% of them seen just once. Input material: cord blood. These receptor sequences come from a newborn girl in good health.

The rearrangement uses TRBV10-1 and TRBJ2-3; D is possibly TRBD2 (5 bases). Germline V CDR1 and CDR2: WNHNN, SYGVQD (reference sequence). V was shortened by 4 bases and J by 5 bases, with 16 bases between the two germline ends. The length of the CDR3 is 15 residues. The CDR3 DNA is TGCGCCAGCAGTGCCGAGGGAAGCGTCAGAGATACGCAGTATTTT. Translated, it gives CASSAEGSVRDTQYF.

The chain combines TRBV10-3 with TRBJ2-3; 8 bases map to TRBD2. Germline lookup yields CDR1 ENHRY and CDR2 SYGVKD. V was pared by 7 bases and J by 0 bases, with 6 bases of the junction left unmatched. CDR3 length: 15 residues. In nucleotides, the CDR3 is TGTGCCATCAAGATAGCGGGGTCTAGCACAGATACGCAGTATTTT. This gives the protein CAIKIAGSSTDTQYF.

This chain's CDR3 is CASSHRLAGGTDTQYF. DNA of the CDR3: TGTGCCAGCAGCCATCGACTAGCGGGGGGGACAGATACGCAGTATTTT. The chain carries TRBV3-1 and TRBJ2-3; 14 bases map to TRBD2. Germline values: CDR1 LGHDT, CDR2 YNNKEL (reference sequence). V trimming: 3 bases; J trimming: 3 bases; junction bases outside the gene matches: 2. The CDR3 loop spans 16 amino acids.

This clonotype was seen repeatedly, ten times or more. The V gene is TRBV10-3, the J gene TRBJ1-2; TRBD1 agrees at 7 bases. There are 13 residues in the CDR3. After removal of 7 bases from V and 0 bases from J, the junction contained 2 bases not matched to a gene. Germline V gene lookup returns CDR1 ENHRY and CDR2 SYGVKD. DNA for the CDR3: TGTGCCATCACGGGGACAGCTAACTATGGCTACACCTTC. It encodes CAITGTANYGYTF.

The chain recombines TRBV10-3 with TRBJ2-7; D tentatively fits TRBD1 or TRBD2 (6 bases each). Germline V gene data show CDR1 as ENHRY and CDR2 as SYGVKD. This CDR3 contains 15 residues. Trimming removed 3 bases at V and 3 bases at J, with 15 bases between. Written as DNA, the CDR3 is TGTGCCATCAGTGACCCTTCGGGGGCGGTCTACGAGCAGTACTTC. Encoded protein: CAISDPSGAVYEQYF.

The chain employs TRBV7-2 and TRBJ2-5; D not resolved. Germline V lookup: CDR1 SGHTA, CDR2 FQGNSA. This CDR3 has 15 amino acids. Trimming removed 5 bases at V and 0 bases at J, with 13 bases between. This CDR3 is CASSTTGPYQETQYF. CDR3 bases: TGTGCCAGCAGCACCACTGGGCCGTACCAAGAGACCCAGTACTTC.

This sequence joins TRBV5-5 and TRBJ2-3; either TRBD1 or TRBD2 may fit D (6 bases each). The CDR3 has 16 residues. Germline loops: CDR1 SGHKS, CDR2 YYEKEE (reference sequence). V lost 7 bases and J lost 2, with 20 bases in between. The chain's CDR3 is CASGLIPGATTDTQYF. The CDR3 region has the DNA TGTGCCAGCGGACTAATCCCGGGGGCCACCACAGATACGCAGTATTTT.

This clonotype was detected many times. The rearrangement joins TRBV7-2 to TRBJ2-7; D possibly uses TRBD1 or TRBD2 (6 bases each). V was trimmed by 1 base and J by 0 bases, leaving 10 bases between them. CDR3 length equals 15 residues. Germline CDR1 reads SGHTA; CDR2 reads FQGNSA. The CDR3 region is CASSLVGGSSYEQYF. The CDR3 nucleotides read TGTGCCAGCAGCTTAGTAGGGGGGAGCTCCTACGAGCAGTACTTC.

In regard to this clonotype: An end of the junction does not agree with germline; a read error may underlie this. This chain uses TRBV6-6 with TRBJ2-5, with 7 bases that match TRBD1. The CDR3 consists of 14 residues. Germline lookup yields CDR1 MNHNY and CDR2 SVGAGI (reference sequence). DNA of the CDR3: TGTGTCAGCAGCCAAGACAGGGTCCAAGAGACCCAGTACTTC. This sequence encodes CVSSQDRVQETQYF.

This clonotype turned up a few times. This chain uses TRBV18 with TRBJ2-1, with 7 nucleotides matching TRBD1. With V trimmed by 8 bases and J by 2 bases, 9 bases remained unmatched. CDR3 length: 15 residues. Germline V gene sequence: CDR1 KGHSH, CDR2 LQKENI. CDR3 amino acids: CASGIGQVTYNEQFF. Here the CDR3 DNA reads TGTGCCAGCGGGATTGGACAGGTCACCTACAATGAGCAGTTCTTC.

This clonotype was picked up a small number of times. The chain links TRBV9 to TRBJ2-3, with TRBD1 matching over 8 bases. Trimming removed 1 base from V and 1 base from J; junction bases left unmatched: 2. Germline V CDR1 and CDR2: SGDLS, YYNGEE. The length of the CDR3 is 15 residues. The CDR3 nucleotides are TGTGCCAGCAGCGTAAGACAGGGGCGCACAGATACGCAGTATTTT. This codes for CASSVRQGRTDTQYF. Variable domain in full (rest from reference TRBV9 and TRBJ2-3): DSGVTQTPKHLITATGQRVTLRCSPRSGDLSVYWYQQSLDQGLQFLIQYYNGEERAKGNILERFSAQQFPDLHSELNLSSLELGDSALYFCASSVRQGRTDTQYFGPGTRLTVL.

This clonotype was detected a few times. CDR3 in DNA: TGTGCCAGCTCACCAAAGGGAGGGTTCGAGCAGTACTTC. Translation gives CASSPKGGFEQYF. The chain links TRBV18 to TRBJ2-5; 7 bases map to TRBD2. The DNA end is a closer match to TRBJ2-7, so the J assignment may be wrong. CDR1 KGHSH and CDR2 LQKENI come from the germline V gene. The CDR3 has 13 residues.

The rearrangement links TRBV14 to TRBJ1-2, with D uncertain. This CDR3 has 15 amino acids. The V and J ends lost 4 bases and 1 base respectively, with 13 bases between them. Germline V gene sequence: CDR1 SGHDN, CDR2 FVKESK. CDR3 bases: TGTGCCAGCAGCCTAAGAGGGTCGGATAACTATGGCTACACCTTC. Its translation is CASSLRGSDNYGYTF.

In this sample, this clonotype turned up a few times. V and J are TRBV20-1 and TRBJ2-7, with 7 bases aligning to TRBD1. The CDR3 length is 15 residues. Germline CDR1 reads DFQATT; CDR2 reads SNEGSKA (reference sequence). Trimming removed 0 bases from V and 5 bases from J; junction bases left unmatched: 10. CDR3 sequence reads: CSAREVGGPLDEQYF. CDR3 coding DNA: TGCAGTGCTAGAGAAGTAGGGGGCCCTCTAGACGAGCAGTACTTC.

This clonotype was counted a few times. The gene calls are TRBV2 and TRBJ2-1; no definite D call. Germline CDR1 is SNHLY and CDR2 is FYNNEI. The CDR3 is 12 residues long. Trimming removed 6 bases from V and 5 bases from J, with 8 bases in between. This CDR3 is CASSSRHNEQFF. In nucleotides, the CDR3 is TGTGCCAGCAGCTCTCGACACAATGAGCAGTTCTTC.

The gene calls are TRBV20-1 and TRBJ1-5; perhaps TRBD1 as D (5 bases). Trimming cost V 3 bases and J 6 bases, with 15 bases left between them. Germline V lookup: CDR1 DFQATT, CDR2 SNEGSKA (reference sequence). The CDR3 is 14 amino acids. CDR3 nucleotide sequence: TGCAGTGCTAGTCGGCAGGGCGGGGGTCAGCCCCAGCATTTT. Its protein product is CSASRQGGGQPQHF.

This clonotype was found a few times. CDR3 in amino acids: CASSWASSNTGELFF. DNA of the CDR3: TGCGCCAGCAGTTGGGCTAGCTCGAACACCGGGGAGCTGTTTTTT. The chain links TRBV5-1 to TRBJ2-2; perhaps TRBD2 as D (5 bases). There are 15 residues in the CDR3. Per the germline V gene, CDR1 is SGHRS and CDR2 is YFSETQ. V was trimmed by 5 bases and J by 0 bases, leaving 11 bases between them.

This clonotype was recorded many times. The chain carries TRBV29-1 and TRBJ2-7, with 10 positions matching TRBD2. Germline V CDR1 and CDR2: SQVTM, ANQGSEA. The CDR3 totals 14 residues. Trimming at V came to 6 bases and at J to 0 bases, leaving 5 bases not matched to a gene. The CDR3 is CSVDSGGSSYEQYF. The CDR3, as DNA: TGCAGCGTCGATAGCGGGGGGAGCTCCTACGAGCAGTACTTC.

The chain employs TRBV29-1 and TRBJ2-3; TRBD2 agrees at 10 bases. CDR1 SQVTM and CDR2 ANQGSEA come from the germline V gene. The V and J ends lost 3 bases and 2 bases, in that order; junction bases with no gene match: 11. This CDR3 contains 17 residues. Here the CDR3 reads CSVDGGIAGGLTDTQYF. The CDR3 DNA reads TGCAGCGTTGATGGGGGTATAGCGGGGGGCCTCACAGATACGCAGTATTTT.